Included here is one T cell receptor (beta chain) sequence, with context. Its specificity is not known. The source of the sample is a study of shared clonotypes between healthy human individuals. Study observations and caveats: Among the subsets, naive ones generally showed larger estimated richness than memory ones. Around 5% of naive CD4 clonotypes were common to several donors.

The CDR3 runs to 13 residues. Trimming took 0 bases from V and 11 from J, leaving 11 bases between them. Germline CDR1 and CDR2: MNHNS and SASEGT. Sorted subsets were amplified in replicate PCRs using approximately 200 ng DNA, roughly 30,000 T cell genomes. Using immunoSEQ multiplex PCR, the repertoire was profiled, and TCRdb retains in-frame clones only, with some absent. The data contain over 2 million clones, 90% to 95% of them seen just once; the ten biggest clones take up 0.1% to 0.15%. This clonotype originated in a man younger than 30 in good health. Sample: naive CD4+ T cells sorted from blood. Specified subset: CD45RA+ positively selected. This chain connects TRBV6-1 to TRBJ1-5; D unresolved. The CDR3 DNA is TGTGCCAGCAGTGAAGCTAACAGCAAGTCCCAGCATTTT. Translation gives CASSEANSKSQHF.